The 27 T cell receptor beta chains presented below share a single source sample, sequenced in a study of human T cells and chemical hapten exposure. Time point defined: pre-sensitization, week 0. Sample treatment: therapeutic diphenylcyclopropenone sensitization with weekly scalp DPC. TCRdb ran MiXCR on the RACE reads and lists one entry per CDR3 protein. The sample has 250,000 or so distinct CDR3 sequences; over 8% are singletons. The sample in question was whole blood, obtained in connection with sensitization to the hapten diphenylcyclopropenone (DPC). Receptor source: a woman aged 40 to 50 with alopecia areata. Some clones in this sample may be carry-over from other donors' samples.

The chain combines TRBV29-1 with TRBJ2-1; D possibly corresponds to TRBD1 (5 bases). CDR3 size: 13 residues. Germline CDR1 SQVTM, CDR2 ANQGSEA. V shed 2 bases and J shed 7 bases, with 12 bases lying between them. The CDR3 sequence: CSVEFPGRNEQFF. CDR3 sequence (DNA): TGCAGCGTTGAATTTCCAGGGCGGAATGAGCAGTTCTTC.

Only a few counts were recorded for this clonotype. This chain joins TRBV20-1 and TRBJ2-1; no reliable D call. Trimming cost V 4 bases and J 7 bases, with 11 bases left between them. CDR3 length: 12 amino acids. CDR1 and CDR2 (germline): DFQATT, SNEGSKA (reference sequence). The CDR3 loop reads CSAILVGNEQFF. The CDR3 coding sequence is TGCAGTGCTATATTGGTGGGGAATGAGCAGTTCTTC.

V and J are TRBV20-1 and TRBJ2-7; unclear D gene. Germline V gene lookup returns CDR1 DFQATT and CDR2 SNEGSKA (reference sequence). The CDR3 contains 12 residues. CDR3 DNA: TGCAGGCTACCGGGCCCCTCCTACGAGCAGTACTTC. Translated, it gives CRLPGPSYEQYF.

V usage is TRBV6-2 or TRBV6-3 and J usage is TRBJ2-1; 10 nucleotides agree with TRBD2. Germline V gene data show CDR1 as MNHEY and CDR2 as SVGEGT. The CDR3 has 15 residues. Trimming at V came to 6 bases and at J to 9 bases, leaving 11 bases not matched to a gene. This chain's CDR3 is CASSSRLAGVSEQFF. The CDR3 DNA reads TGTGCCAGCAGCTCGAGGCTAGCGGGAGTCTCTGAGCAGTTCTTC.

This clonotype has only a few counts. The chain has TRBV7-9 and TRBJ1-2; D unresolved. V lost 2 bases and J 3 bases, leaving 7 bases between the germline ends. CDR1 SEHNR and CDR2 FQNEAQ come from the germline V gene (reference sequence). This CDR3 has 13 residues. In DNA form, the CDR3 reads TGTGCCAGCAGCTTAAGTCCAGACTATGGCTACACCTTC. Its translation: CASSLSPDYGYTF.

This rearrangement joins TRBV3-1 to TRBJ1-2; D gene ambiguous. Germline V gene sequence: CDR1 LGHDT, CDR2 YNNKEL (reference sequence). The V end lost 1 base, the J end lost 4 bases, and 13 bases lay between the germline ends. This CDR3 has 15 residues. CDR3 in amino acids: CASSQGSLNSYGYTF. CDR3 DNA sequence: TGTGCCAGCAGCCAAGGGTCCTTAAACTCCTATGGCTACACCTTC.

The rearrangement joins TRBV7-9 to TRBJ1-2; D not certain. The germline V gene has CDR1 SEHNR and CDR2 FQNEAQ (reference sequence). V lost 1 base to trimming and J lost 6 bases, with 9 bases between them. The CDR3 is 13 residues long. CDR3 nucleotides: TGTGCCAGCAGCTTAGGGTCGAGAGATGGCTACACCTTC. Translation: CASSLGSRDGYTF.

This chain uses TRBV28 with TRBJ2-1; D unresolved. The V and J ends lost 6 bases and 8 bases respectively, with 11 bases between them. The length of the CDR3 is 12 residues. Germline-derived CDR1 and CDR2 are MDHEN and SYDVKM. DNA of the CDR3: TGTGCCAGCAGCACCCGGCGTTATGAGCAGTTCTTC. Its protein is CASSTRRYEQFF.

This clonotype was observed at least ten times. This chain links TRBV6-1 with TRBJ2-3; D gene unclear. Germline values: CDR1 MNHNS, CDR2 SASEGT. The CDR3 length is 11 residues. V was cut by 3 bases and J by 8 bases, with 6 bases left in between. DNA for the CDR3: TGTGCCAGCAGTGATAGGGCTACGCAGTATTTT. Its protein is CASSDRATQYF.

The chain recombines TRBV27 with TRBJ1-4, with D possibly being TRBD1 (5 bases). V was trimmed by 5 bases and J by 7 bases, leaving 14 bases between them. The CDR3 loop spans 14 amino acids. Germline V CDR1 and CDR2: MNHEY, SMNVEV (reference sequence). In DNA, the CDR3 is TGTGCCAGCAGTGCCCGTGGGACGAGTGAAAAACTGTTTTTT. Translated, it gives CASSARGTSEKLFF.

V usage is TRBV28 and J usage is TRBJ2-1; D remains unclear. CDR1 and CDR2 (germline): MDHEN, SYDVKM. The ends were cut back, 6 bases at V and 15 bases at J, with 21 bases in the middle. There are 13 residues in the CDR3. The CDR3 region is CASSQTDTPISFF. Written as DNA, the CDR3 is TGTGCCAGCAGCCAGACTGACACACCTATTTCGTTCTTC.

The CDR3 is CASSPGQANEQFF. CDR3 bases: TGTGCCAGCTCACCCGGACAGGCCAATGAGCAGTTCTTC. The chain employs TRBV18 and TRBJ2-1; 7 nucleotides align to TRBD1. The J segment lost 6 bases and the V segment lost 3 bases, leaving 2 bases of the junction unmatched. The CDR3 sequence is 13 residues long. Germline values: CDR1 KGHSH, CDR2 LQKENI. The whole variable domain, filled in from reference TRBV18 and TRBJ2-1, reads NAGVMQNPRHLVRRRGQEARLRCSPMKGHSHVYWYRQLPEEGLKFMVYLQKENIIDESGMPKERFSAEFPKEGPSILRIQQVVRGDSAAYFCASSPGQANEQFFGPGTRLTVL.

A few counts support this clonotype. CDR3: CASSLVSGTGTGEQFF. As DNA, the CDR3 is TGTGCCAGCAGCTTAGTAAGTGGGACCGGGACCGGTGAGCAGTTCTTC. The rearrangement uses TRBV11-2 and TRBJ2-1; D tentatively reads TRBD1 or TRBD2 (5 bases each). V dropped 1 base and J dropped 9 bases, with 19 bases sitting between them. CDR3 length: 16 residues. CDR1 is SGHAT and CDR2 is FQNNGV in the germline V gene.

This clonotype was seen only a few times. V is TRBV6-5 and J is TRBJ2-7; the match to TRBD1 covers 9 bases. The CDR3 runs 13 residues. Germline V lookup: CDR1 MNHEY, CDR2 SVGAGI. Germline trimming cut 6 bases from V and 6 bases from J; bases unmatched to any gene: 6. CDR3 amino acids: CASSSGQGGEQYF. As DNA, the CDR3 is TGTGCCAGCAGCTCGGGACAGGGTGGCGAGCAGTACTTC.

This clonotype was recorded a few times. CDR3 in amino acids: CASSLPRRNPYTGELFF. CDR3 DNA sequence: TGTGCCAGCAGCTTACCCCGACGTAACCCTTACACCGGGGAGCTGTTTTTT. The chain employs TRBV7-9 and TRBJ2-2; no firm D call. V lost 2 bases and J 3 bases, leaving 16 bases between the germline ends. Germline V gene lookup returns CDR1 SEHNR and CDR2 FQNEAQ (reference sequence). The CDR3 is 17 residues long.

V is TRBV3-2 and J is TRBJ1-5. TRBV3-2 is given as a pseudogene. The CDR3 has 16 residues. The DNA of the CDR3 is TGTGCCAGCAGCCAAGAGTCGGGGTACAGCAATCAGCCCCAGCATTTT. Translated: CASSQESGYSNQPQHF.

This CDR3 is CASSHGLAGGVEQFF. The CDR3 DNA reads TGTGCCAGCAGCCACGGACTAGCGGGAGGAGTCGAGCAGTTCTTC. V usage is TRBV7-3 and J usage is TRBJ2-1, with 14 positions matching TRBD2. Germline V gives CDR1 SGHTA, CDR2 FQGTGA. With 5 bases clipped from V and 10 bases from J, the junction kept 7 bases outside the gene matches. This CDR3 is built from 15 residues.

In this sample, this clonotype turned up many times. The junction does not match germline at one end; this may be a read error. V gene TRBV7-2 combines with J gene TRBJ2-1; tentative D call: TRBD2 (5 bases). The V gene's germline CDR1 is SGHTA and CDR2 FQGNSA. The CDR3 spans 14 residues. The CDR3 DNA reads TGCGCCAGCAGCCTAAGCGGCTCCTACAATGAGCAGTTCTTC. This gives the protein CASSLSGSYNEQFF.

This clonotype was counted a few times. The V and J genes are TRBV15 and TRBJ1-5; D unresolved. Trimming removed 5 bases at V and 6 bases at J, with 14 bases between. CDR1 LNHNV and CDR2 YYDKDF come from the germline V gene (reference sequence). The CDR3 loop spans 14 amino acids. The CDR3 DNA is TGTGCCACCAGCTCCCGAGGCGGACCTCAGCCCCAGCATTTT. Translating gives CATSSRGGPQPQHF.

This clonotype was observed many times. The chain combines TRBV20-1 with TRBJ2-3, with TRBD2 matching 7 bases. Looked up from germline, CDR1 is DFQATT and CDR2 is SNEGSKA (reference sequence). With 0 bases clipped from V and 0 bases from J, the junction kept 6 bases outside the gene matches. This CDR3 has 16 amino acids. Here the CDR3 DNA reads TGCAGTGCTAGAGACCGAGCGGGGTTAAGCACAGATACGCAGTATTTT. Protein product: CSARDRAGLSTDTQYF.

This clonotype was seen repeatedly, ten times or more. The chain recombines TRBV28 with TRBJ2-3; 10 nucleotides line up with TRBD2. Losses at the gene ends were 0 bases for V and 3 bases for J; bases not matched to a gene: 3. The CDR3 runs to 16 residues. From germline, CDR1 is MDHEN and CDR2 SYDVKM. CDR3 in amino acids: CASSLWSSGGTDTQYF. CDR3 nucleotide sequence: TGTGCCAGCAGTTTATGGTCTAGCGGGGGTACAGATACGCAGTATTTT.

Only a few counts were recorded for this clonotype. The rearrangement uses TRBV24-1 and TRBJ2-7; D not resolved. CDR1 is KGHDR, CDR2 SFDVKD, per germline. V was pared by 3 bases and J by 4 bases, with 3 bases between. The CDR3 consists of 11 residues. This chain's CDR3 is CATSDNYEQYF. The CDR3 DNA is TGTGCCACCAGTGATAATTACGAGCAGTACTTC.

The CDR3 DNA is TGTGCCAGCACCCATCAGAAAACCTACGAGCAGTACTTC. Translated: CASTHQKTYEQYF. The chain recombines TRBV6-5 with TRBJ2-7; D is unresolved. CDR1 MNHEY and CDR2 SVGAGI come from the germline V gene. V was pared by 7 bases and J by 2 bases, with 12 bases between. This CDR3 has 13 amino acids.

This clonotype appeared many times. J is TRBJ1-5 and V is TRBV6-6; the D is unclear. The V end lost 0 bases, the J end lost 3 bases, and 12 bases lay between the germline ends. CDR3 length: 16 residues. CDR1 is MNHNY, CDR2 SVGAGI, per germline (reference sequence). The CDR3 spells CASSYSTSPFNQPQHF. The CDR3, as DNA: TGTGCCAGCAGTTACTCGACCAGCCCCTTCAATCAGCCCCAGCATTTT.

This clonotype was seen a few times. CDR3 in DNA: TGCGCCAGCAGGCCAACAGGGGACCCCCAAAACATTCAGTACTTC. This encodes CASRPTGDPQNIQYF. V gene TRBV5-1 combines with J gene TRBJ2-4; 7 nucleotides agree with TRBD1. Trimming took 5 bases from V and 5 from J; bases not matched to a gene: 10. The CDR3 consists of 15 residues. Germline CDR1 and CDR2: SGHRS and YFSETQ.

The V gene is TRBV24-1, the J gene TRBJ1-4; no clear D. From germline, CDR1 is KGHDR and CDR2 SFDVKD. V gave up 5 bases and J gave up 8 bases, with 14 bases separating them. This CDR3 comprises 14 residues. CDR3 in amino acids: CATSGSPNEEKLFF. CDR3 in DNA: TGTGCCACCAGTGGGTCCCCTAATGAAGAAAAACTGTTTTTT.

In this sample, this clonotype turned up many times. The chain employs TRBV11-2 and TRBJ2-1; the match to TRBD2 covers 13 bases. The CDR3 has 15 residues. CDR1 and CDR2 from the germline V gene are SGHAT and FQNNGV. The ends lost 5 bases at V and 7 bases at J; junction bases unmatched: 5. The CDR3 nucleotides are TGTGCCAGCAGCCCGGGACTAGCGGGATGGAATGAGCAGTTCTTC. Translation: CASSPGLAGWNEQFF.